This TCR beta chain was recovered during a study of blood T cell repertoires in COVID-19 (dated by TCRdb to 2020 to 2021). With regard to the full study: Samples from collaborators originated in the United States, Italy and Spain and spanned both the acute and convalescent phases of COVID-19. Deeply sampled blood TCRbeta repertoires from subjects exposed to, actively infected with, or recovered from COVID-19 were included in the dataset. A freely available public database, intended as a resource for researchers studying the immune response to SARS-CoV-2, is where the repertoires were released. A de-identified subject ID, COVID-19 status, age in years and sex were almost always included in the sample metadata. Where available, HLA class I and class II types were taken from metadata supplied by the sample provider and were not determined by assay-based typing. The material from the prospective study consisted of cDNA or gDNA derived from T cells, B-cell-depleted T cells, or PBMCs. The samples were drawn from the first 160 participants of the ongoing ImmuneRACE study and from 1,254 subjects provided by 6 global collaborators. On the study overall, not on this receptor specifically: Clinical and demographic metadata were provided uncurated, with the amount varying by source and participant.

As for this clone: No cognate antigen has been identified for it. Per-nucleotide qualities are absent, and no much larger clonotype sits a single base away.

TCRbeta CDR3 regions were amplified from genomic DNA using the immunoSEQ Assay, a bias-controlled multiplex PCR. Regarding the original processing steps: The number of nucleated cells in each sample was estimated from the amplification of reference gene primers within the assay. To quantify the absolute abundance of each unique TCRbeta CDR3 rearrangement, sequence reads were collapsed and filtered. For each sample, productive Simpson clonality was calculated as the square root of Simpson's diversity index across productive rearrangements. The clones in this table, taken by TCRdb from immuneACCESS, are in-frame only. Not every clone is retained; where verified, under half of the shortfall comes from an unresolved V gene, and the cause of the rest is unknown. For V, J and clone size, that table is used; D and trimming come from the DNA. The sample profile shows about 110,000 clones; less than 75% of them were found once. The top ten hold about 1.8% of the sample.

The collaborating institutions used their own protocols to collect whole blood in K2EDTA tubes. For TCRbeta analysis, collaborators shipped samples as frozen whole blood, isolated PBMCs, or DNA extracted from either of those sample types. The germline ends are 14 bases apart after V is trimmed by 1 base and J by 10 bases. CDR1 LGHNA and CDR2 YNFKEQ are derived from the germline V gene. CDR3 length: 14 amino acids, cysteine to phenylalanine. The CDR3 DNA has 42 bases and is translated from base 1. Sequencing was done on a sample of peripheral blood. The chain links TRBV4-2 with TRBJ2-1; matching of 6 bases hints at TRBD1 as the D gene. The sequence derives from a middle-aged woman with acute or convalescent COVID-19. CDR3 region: CASSQATGLGEQFF. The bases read TGTGCCAGCAGCCAAGCCACAGGGCTGGGGGAGCAGTTCTTC.